This T cell receptor beta chain was documented in a study of blood T cell repertoires in COVID-19. The method was immunoSEQ multiplex PCR; TCRdb's version includes in-frame clones alone and lacks a portion of them. Counted here are roughly 330,000 clones, around 90% occurring once; the ten biggest clones make up less than 6.5%. CDR1 and CDR2 (germline): SGHDN, FVKESK. The CDR3 loop spans 14 amino acids. The V gene lost 8 bases and the J gene lost 3 bases, with 17 bases spanning the gap. This TCR was sampled from a young man who had recovered from COVID-19. The source material was PBMCs or T cells enriched from blood (not recorded which). The chain links TRBV14 to TRBJ2-7, with D unresolved. CDR3 in amino acids: CASCPTENYYEQYF. In DNA form, the CDR3 reads TGTGCCAGCTGCCCCACGGAGAATTACTACGAGCAGTACTTC.